This T cell receptor (beta chain) was sequenced for a study of blood T cells in healthy people across ages. Germline CDR1 reads MNHEY; CDR2 reads SVGAGI. Unmatched junction bases numbered 12, after V lost 6 bases and J lost 5 bases. This CDR3 has 16 amino acids. It was with a sample-barcoded 5' primer and a J-beta primer mix that a second PCR of about 7 to 12 cycles was run. A template-switch adaptor containing 12 random nucleotides labeled each cDNA molecule. TCRdb passed the 5' RACE reads through MiXCR, listing each CDR3 protein once. The sample holds over 600,000 distinct CDR3 sequences, about 42% seen once. Study-level points and caveats: PBMCs were not sorted, which prevented a conclusive comparison of naive versus antigen-experienced cells. In the absence of known donor CMV status, changes in expanded clonotypes were possibly confounded. Naive T cell percentage by flow cytometry tracked strongly with beta diversity.

Regarding this clonotype: Its antigen remains unknown.

The V call is TRBV6-5, the J call TRBJ2-5; 10 positions match TRBD1. The sequence was obtained from a man aged 80 or over in good health. Sequencing used blood. The CDR3 region has the DNA TGTGCCAGCAGAACTACCGGGACAGGGGTTTTTGAGACCCAGTACTTC. Translating it yields CASRTTGTGVFETQYF.